A single T cell receptor beta chain is shown here with its context. The antigen remains undetermined. Germline CDR1 reads MDHEN; CDR2 reads SYDVKM. Trimming took 5 bases from V and 8 from J; bases not matched to a gene: 5. The CDR3 loop spans 12 amino acids. Participants comprised healthy donors of bone marrow. This entry is derived from a study of cytomegalovirus exposure and HLA in healthy donors. The study, taken as a whole, reports: Cytomegalovirus association was assigned to about 150 TCR beta chains.

The primer mix had 60 Vbeta and 13 Jbeta primers. The method was immunoSEQ multiplex PCR; TCRdb's version includes in-frame clones alone and lacks a portion of them. The profile shows around 120,000 clones, 80% of them singletons. The source material was PBMCs. The source of this sequence is a male donor in good health and CMV-seronegative. V usage is TRBV28 and J usage is TRBJ1-1; 7 bases agree with TRBD1. The CDR3 sequence: CASSLADREAFF. Written as DNA, the CDR3 is TGTGCCAGCAGTCTCGCGGACAGGGAAGCTTTCTTT. The full variable domain, rest sourced from reference TRBV28 and TRBJ1-1, is DVKVTQSSRYLVKRTGEKVFLECVQDMDHENMFWYRQDPGLGLRLIYFSYDVKMKEKGDIPEGYSVSREKKERFSLILESASTNQTSMYLCASSLADREAFFGQGTRLTVV.